The clone carrying this T cell receptor beta chain was counted only a few times. J lost 0 bases, V lost 4 bases, and 14 bases had no gene match. Per the germline V gene, CDR1 is SEHNR and CDR2 is FQNEAQ (reference sequence). This CDR3 has 21 residues. The data stem from a study of molecular identifiers for immune sequencing clone quantification. TCRdb re-called the PCR reads with MiXCR, one entry per CDR3 protein. The sample consists of a few hundred thousand distinct CDR3 sequences, about 26% of them appearing once. As CD8+CD4-CCR7+CD45RA+ cells, naive CD8 T cells were sorted. The receptor was isolated from a human donor in good health. Some libraries in this study had Jurkat cell RNA spiked in. The material sequenced was naive CD8+ T cells from blood, with Jurkat cell RNA spiked in. Described subset: FACS-sorted CD8+CD4-CCR7+CD45RA+ naive T cells. This chain links TRBV7-9 with TRBJ2-6, with 11 nucleotides matching TRBD1. CDR3 in amino acids: CASSSTSLGQGASSGANVLTF. CDR3 bases: TGTGCCAGCAGCTCAACCTCCCTAGGACAGGGGGCATCCTCTGGGGCCAACGTCCTGACTTTC. Based on the CDR3 plus reference TRBV7-9 and TRBJ2-6, the full variable domain is DTGVSQNPRHKITKRGQNVTFRCDPISEHNRLYWYRQTLGQGPEFLTYFQNEAQLEKSRLLSDRFSAERPKGSFSTLEIQRTEQGDSAMYLCASSSTSLGQGASSGANVLTFGAGSRLTVL.